This entry lists 14 T cell receptor beta chains sequenced from one sample in a study of T cells after yellow fever vaccination. TCRdb re-called the 5' RACE reads with MiXCR, one entry per CDR3 protein. The sample lists about 240,000 distinct CDR3 sequences; 6.9% were seen once. Sequences were derived from CD4+ T cells sorted from PBMCs, sampled 15 days after the yellow fever booster vaccination. Receptors originate from a man aged 30 to 39 who received the YFV17D yellow fever vaccine.

This clonotype was seen many times. The rearrangement uses TRBV11-2 and TRBJ2-2; D unclear. The V end lost 0 bases, the J end lost 6 bases, and 11 bases lay between the germline ends. The germline gives CDR1 SGHAT, CDR2 FQNNGV. This CDR3 has 15 amino acids. Here the CDR3 DNA reads TGTGCCAGCAGCTTAGATCTTGGCAAACCCGGGGAGCTGTTTTTT. This translates into CASSLDLGKPGELFF. The full variable domain, completed using reference TRBV11-2 and TRBJ2-2, is EAGVAQSPRYKIIEKRQSVAFWCNPISGHATLYWYQQILGQGPKLLIQFQNNGVVDDSQLPKDRFSAERLKGVDSTLKIQPAKLEDSAVYLCASSLDLGKPGELFFGEGSRLTVL.

The CDR3 DNA reads TGTGCCAGCAGCTTCTACAGGGGACATGAGCAGTTCTTC. Amino acids: CASSFYRGHEQFF. This chain uses TRBV7-2 with TRBJ2-1; 7 bases fit TRBD1. The CDR3 sequence is 13 residues long. With V trimmed by 3 bases and J by 8 bases, 4 bases remained unmatched. From germline, CDR1 is SGHTA and CDR2 FQGNSA. The variable domain in full, with the rest retrieved from reference TRBV7-2 and TRBJ2-1, is GAGVSQSPSNKVTEKGKDVELRCDPISGHTALYWYRQSLGQGLEFLIYFQGNSAPDKSGLPSDRFSAERTGGSVSTLTIQRTQQEDSAVYLCASSFYRGHEQFFGPGTRLTVL.

The genes are TRBV10-3 and TRBJ1-3, with a weak D call TRBD1 (5 bases). The CDR3 is 16 residues long. V lost 2 bases to trimming and J lost 1 base, with 12 bases between them. The germline V gene has CDR1 ENHRY and CDR2 SYGVKD. The CDR3 loop is CAISEDGGSSGNTIYF. CDR3 sequence (DNA): TGTGCCATCAGTGAGGACGGGGGGTCTTCTGGAAACACCATATATTTT.

This clonotype was picked up many times. The J gene is TRBJ2-3, the V gene TRBV12-3 or TRBV12-4; 9 bases are shared with TRBD1. The CDR3 is 14 residues long. Unmatched junction bases numbered 12, after V lost 6 bases and J lost 11 bases. CDR3 region: CASSLGQGPLVQYF. CDR3 DNA sequence: TGTGCCAGCAGCTTGGGACAGGGCCCGTTGGTGCAGTATTTT.

The chain carries TRBV5-1 and TRBJ2-1, with 13 positions matching TRBD2. J gave up 8 bases and V 4 bases, and 12 bases lay outside the gene matches. Per germline, CDR1 SGHRS and CDR2 YFSETQ. This CDR3 has 17 amino acids. The chain's CDR3 is CASSNGLAGVVVDEQFF. As DNA, the CDR3 is TGCGCCAGCAGCAACGGACTAGCGGGAGTGGTAGTCGATGAGCAGTTCTTC.

On this clonotype itself: The CDR3 does not close with the conserved phenylalanine or tryptophan, likely indicating a read error. The genes are TRBV27 and TRBJ2-7; D perhaps matches TRBD1 (6 bases). V lost 3 bases and J 2 bases, leaving 26 bases between the germline ends. Per the germline V gene, CDR1 is MNHEY and CDR2 is SMNVEV (reference sequence). The CDR3 consists of 19 residues. CDR3 sequence (DNA): TGTGCCAGCAGTTTTGAAGGACCGGCCCGTGGGACAAAAACCTACGAGCAGTACCTC. This codes for CASSFEGPARGTKTYEQYL.

At least ten counts were recorded for this clonotype. The genes are TRBV28 and TRBJ2-5, with D unresolved. The CDR3 covers 14 residues. Germline V gene lookup returns CDR1 MDHEN and CDR2 SYDVKM. The V end was cut by 3 bases, the J end by 4 bases, with 12 bases between. CDR3: CASSFVVSRETQYF. The CDR3 DNA sequence: TGTGCCAGCAGTTTTGTGGTCAGCAGAGAGACCCAGTACTTC.

The rearrangement joins TRBV20-1 to TRBJ2-2, with 8 bases that match TRBD1. The CDR3 has 14 residues. The V gene end was trimmed by 6 bases and the J gene end by 6 bases; junction bases not matched to a gene: 9. Per germline, CDR1 DFQATT and CDR2 SNEGSKA (reference sequence). CDR3 coding DNA: TGCAGTGCAAAACGCCCAGGGGGCTCCGGGGAGCTGTTTTTT. Protein: CSAKRPGGSGELFF.

This clonotype was counted between two and nine times. This chain uses TRBV6-5 with TRBJ1-5; D not resolved. V was shortened by 2 bases and J by 1 base, with 3 bases between the two germline ends. The CDR3 length is 13 residues. CDR1 and CDR2 from the germline V gene are MNHEY and SVGAGI. DNA of the CDR3: TGTGCCAGCAGTTACGGGAGCAATCAGCCCCAGCATTTT. It encodes CASSYGSNQPQHF.

A few counts support this clonotype. This chain links TRBV18 with TRBJ2-2; D is ambiguous. Germline V gives CDR1 KGHSH, CDR2 LQKENI. V was cut by 5 bases and J by 8 bases, with 9 bases left in between. The CDR3 sequence is 12 residues long. CDR3 bases: TGTGCCAGCTCAACGCGATCTGGGGAGCTGTTTTTT. It specifies CASSTRSGELFF.

This clonotype showed up many times. This chain connects TRBV7-3 to TRBJ1-2; D is undetermined. Trimming cost V 0 bases and J 0 bases, with 5 bases left between them. CDR3 length: 14 residues. Germline values: CDR1 SGHTA, CDR2 FQGTGA. The CDR3 spells CASSLTGTNYGYTF. The CDR3 region has the DNA TGTGCCAGCAGCTTAACAGGGACTAACTATGGCTACACCTTC.

This clonotype has just a few counts. This chain connects TRBV7-2 to TRBJ2-7, with TRBD1 matching over 9 bases. The CDR3 runs to 15 residues. In germline, CDR1 is SGHTA, CDR2 FQGNSA. Losses at the gene ends were 4 bases for V and 7 bases for J; bases not matched to a gene: 11. The CDR3 nucleotides are TGTGCCAGCAGCTCATTCAAGGACAGGGGAAGGGAGCAGTACTTC. Translation: CASSSFKDRGREQYF.

This clonotype was counted ten times or more. The CDR3 nucleotides read TGTGCCAGCAGCCAGGGGATCAATCAGCCCCAGCATTTT. Its protein product is CASSQGINQPQHF. This chain joins TRBV3-1 and TRBJ1-5; D is ambiguous. Trimming removed 3 bases from V and 3 bases from J, with 6 bases in between. The CDR3 is 13 residues long. Germline-derived CDR1 and CDR2 are LGHDT and YNNKEL (reference sequence).

This clonotype has a handful of counts. The genes are TRBV7-8 and TRBJ2-5; D gene unclear. The germline V and J ends were trimmed by 2 bases and 0 bases, with 7 bases remaining between them. Germline V CDR1 and CDR2: SGHVS, FQNEAQ. The CDR3 has 14 residues. The chain's CDR3 is CASSLQVYQETQYF. CDR3 in DNA: TGTGCCAGCAGCTTACAGGTGTACCAAGAGACCCAGTACTTC.